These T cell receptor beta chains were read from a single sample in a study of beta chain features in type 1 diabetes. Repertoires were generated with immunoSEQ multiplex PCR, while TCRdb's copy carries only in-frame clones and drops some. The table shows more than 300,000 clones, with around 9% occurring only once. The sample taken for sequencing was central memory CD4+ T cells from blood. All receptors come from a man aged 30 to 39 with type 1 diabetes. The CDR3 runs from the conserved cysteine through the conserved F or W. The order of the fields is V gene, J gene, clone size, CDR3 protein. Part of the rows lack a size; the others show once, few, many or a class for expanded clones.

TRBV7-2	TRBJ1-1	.	CASSLFGWNTEAFF
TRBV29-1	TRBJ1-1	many	CSVVKGQGTEAFF
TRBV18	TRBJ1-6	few	CASSPGQGKNSPLHF
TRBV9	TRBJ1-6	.	CASSPVDNLYNSPLHF
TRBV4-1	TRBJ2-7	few	CASSQDQSRGGKYF
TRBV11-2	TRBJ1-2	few	CASSFRQGGGYTF
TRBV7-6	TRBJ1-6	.	CASSRNFGTGLSPLHF
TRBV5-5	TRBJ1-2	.	CASRAGLHYGYTF
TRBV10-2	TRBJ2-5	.	CASSVQGPQETQYF
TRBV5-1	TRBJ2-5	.	CASSLDYTGGEETQYF
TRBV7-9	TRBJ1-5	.	CASSSTGSNQPQHF
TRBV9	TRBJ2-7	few	CASSVAGGVEEQYF
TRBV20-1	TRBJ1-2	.	CSAPITYGYTF
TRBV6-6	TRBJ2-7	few	CASSYSNELYEQYF
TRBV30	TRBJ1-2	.	CAWSVGAGQAYYGYTF
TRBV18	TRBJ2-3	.	CASSPRQGTDTQYF
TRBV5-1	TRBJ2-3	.	CASSGGTRTDTQYF
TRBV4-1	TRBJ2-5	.	CASSQDQMASGYQETQYF
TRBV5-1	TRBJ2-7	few	CASSWGQPSYEQYF
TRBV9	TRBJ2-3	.	CASSARTGAGTDTQYF
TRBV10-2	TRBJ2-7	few	CASSEPPTYEQYF
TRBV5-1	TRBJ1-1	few	CASSTPGGTGNTEAFF
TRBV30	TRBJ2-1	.	CAWSEPDRGQFF
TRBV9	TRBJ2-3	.	CASSPIDRAITDTQYF
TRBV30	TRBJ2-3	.	CAWGRGRGDTQYF
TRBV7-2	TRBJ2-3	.	CASSPGLAGGYTQYF
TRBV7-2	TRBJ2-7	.	CASSWGQGSQYEQYF
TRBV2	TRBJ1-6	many	CASSDDGSYNSPLHF
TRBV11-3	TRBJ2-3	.	CASSPSGGAGTDTQYF
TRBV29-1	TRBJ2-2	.	CSGQGGGELFF
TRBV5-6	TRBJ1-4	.	CASSRGTVDEKLFF
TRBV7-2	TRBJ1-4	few	CASSLEGAVANEKLFF
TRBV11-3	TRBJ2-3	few	CASSPSHSTDTQYF
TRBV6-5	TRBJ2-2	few	CATMGTLNTGELFF
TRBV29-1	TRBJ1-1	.	CSVVRGRVTEAFF
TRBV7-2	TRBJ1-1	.	CASSFTGLQKNTEAFF
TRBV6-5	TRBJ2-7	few	CASSPNRQSYEQYF